This T cell receptor beta chain was sequenced for a study of low-dose radiotherapy and immunotherapy resistance in tumors. As for the study in general: Cohort 2, a group dosed every two weeks at 1 Gy per fraction, received 13 Gy in total over 26 weeks.

As regards this clonotype: Given a far larger clone just one base away, this is likely a sequencing read error.

Alpha and beta chains were covered, as first-strand cDNA relied on TRAV- and TRBV-specific primers. PCR amplification of the TCRs was performed with Phusion for 20 PCR cycles, and it relied on a constant-region primer together with a V-primer adapter. MiXCR, run by TCRdb on the reads, gives a single entry per CDR3 protein. Of about 84,000 distinct CDR3 sequences listed, 15% to 20% are singletons. The length of the CDR3 is 14 residues. The germline V gene has CDR1 SGHTA and CDR2 FQGNSA. V shed 1 base and J shed 11 bases, with 17 bases lying between them. Time point here: after trial treatment. Treatment here: LDRT plus nivolumab, ipilimumab, low-dose cyclophosphamide and aspirin (RACIN trial).

This chain uses TRBV7-2 with TRBJ2-5, with D maybe TRBD2 (6 bases). The sample consisted of PBMCs, taken after low-dose radiotherapy plus immunotherapy. The TCR comes from a male donor with prostate cancer. The CDR3 DNA is TGTGCCAGCAGCTTAGGCGGAGGGTCCCATGAGCAGTACTTC. Residues: CASSLGGGSHEQYF.